One sample yielded the 21 T cell receptor beta chains listed below, sequenced in a study of cytomegalovirus exposure and HLA in healthy donors. The PCR employed 60 Vbeta primers together with 13 Jbeta primers. Measured with immunoSEQ multiplex PCR; TCRdb has only the in-frame clones, and not every one. The table has about 160,000 clones, roughly 72% seen once. The specimen sequenced was PBMCs. These TCRs come from a man aged 40-50 years in good health and CMV-seropositive.

This chain joins TRBV19 and TRBJ1-2; no firm D call. Between the trimmed V and J ends, which lost 4 bases and 8 bases, there was a span of 11 bases. Germline V gene lookup returns CDR1 LNHDA and CDR2 SQIVND (reference sequence). This CDR3 is 12 amino acids long. The CDR3 sequence is CASSTAGGGYTF. The DNA of the CDR3 is TGTGCCAGTAGTACGGCGGGAGGCGGCTACACCTTC.

The CDR3 spells CASRPLFVRGAYEQYF. The CDR3 DNA reads TGTGCCAGCAGACCCCTATTTGTCAGGGGGGCCTACGAGCAGTACTTC. The chain combines TRBV5-6 with TRBJ2-7; TRBD1 is a possible D gene (7 bases). CDR3 length equals 16 residues. The germline V and J ends were trimmed by 5 bases and 2 bases, with 20 bases remaining between them. Germline CDR1 is SGHDT and CDR2 is YYEEEE.

The chain has TRBV7-2 and TRBJ1-1; 8 nucleotides line up with TRBD1. The CDR3 loop spans 16 amino acids. Germline V CDR1 and CDR2: SGHTA, FQGNSA. J was trimmed by 4 bases and V by 3 bases; bases with no gene match: 10. CDR3 region: CASSFRQGARGTEAFF. CDR3 nucleotide sequence: TGTGCCAGCAGCTTCCGTCAGGGGGCGCGAGGCACTGAAGCTTTCTTT.

This clone was counted a few times. This rearrangement joins TRBV18 to TRBJ1-5; 8 nucleotides line up with TRBD1. The CDR3 runs to 15 residues. V lost 4 bases and J lost 6; bases outside the gene matches: 8. CDR1 and CDR2 from the germline V gene are KGHSH and LQKENI. The CDR3 DNA reads as TGTGCCAGCTCACAAGACAGGGGTGGGATTCAGCCCCAGCATTTT. Translated, it gives CASSQDRGGIQPQHF.

J is TRBJ2-2 and V is TRBV29-1; D remains unclear. Germline CDR1 SQVTM, CDR2 ANQGSEA. The CDR3 is made up of 13 amino acids. With 4 bases removed from V and 1 base from J, the gap between germline ends came to 7 bases. The CDR3 region has the DNA TGCAGCGTTGTCCCCGTGAACACCGGGGAGCTGTTTTTT. Its protein is CSVVPVNTGELFF.

The genes are TRBV27 and TRBJ2-7, with unresolved D. This CDR3 has 14 residues. The V and J ends lost 0 bases and 1 base respectively, with 7 bases between them. The germline V gene has CDR1 MNHEY and CDR2 SMNVEV (reference sequence). The CDR3 loop is CASSLSRVSYEQYF. DNA for the CDR3: TGTGCCAGCAGTTTATCGAGAGTATCCTACGAGCAGTACTTC.

V is TRBV5-4 and J is TRBJ2-1, with TRBD2 matching over 10 bases. The V gene's germline CDR1 is SGHNT and CDR2 YYREEE (reference sequence). The CDR3 runs 17 residues. The ends lost 3 bases at V and 4 bases at J; junction bases unmatched: 10. The CDR3 here is CASSSPSSGGSYNEQFF. In DNA form, the CDR3 reads TGTGCCAGCAGCTCTCCCTCTAGCGGGGGATCGTACAATGAGCAGTTCTTC.

A word on this clone: Other DNA sequences in the sample encode the same CDR3. J is TRBJ2-1 and V is TRBV20-1, with TRBD1 matching over 7 bases. The CDR3 length is 11 residues. The ends lost 6 bases at V and 7 bases at J; junction bases unmatched: 3. Germline lookup yields CDR1 DFQATT and CDR2 SNEGSKA (reference sequence). In nucleotides, the CDR3 is TGCAGTGCCCCCAGGGGGAATGAGCAGTTCTTC. This gives the protein CSAPRGNEQFF.

In its sample, this clone was seen a few times. This chain uses TRBV5-1 with TRBJ1-6; the D is unclear. The V end was cut by 3 bases, the J end by 9 bases, with 13 bases between. Germline CDR1 reads SGHRS; CDR2 reads YFSETQ. This CDR3 spans 14 amino acids. CDR3 amino acids: CASSSQWEISPLHF. Written as DNA, the CDR3 is TGCGCCAGCAGCTCCCAATGGGAGATTTCACCCCTCCACTTT.

This chain uses TRBV5-6 with TRBJ2-7; TRBD2 agrees at 11 bases. The CDR3 runs to 16 residues. Losses at the gene ends were 3 bases for V and 2 bases for J; bases not matched to a gene: 7. Germline-derived CDR1 and CDR2 are SGHDT and YYEEEE. The CDR3 DNA reads TGTGCCAGCAGCTCGACCGGGACTAGCGGACCCTACGAGCAGTACTTC. Translating gives CASSSTGTSGPYEQYF. Looking up the rest from reference TRBV5-6 and TRBJ2-7 gives the full variable domain: DAGVTQSPTHLIKTRGQQVTLRCSPKSGHDTVSWYQQALGQGPQFIFQYYEEEERQRGNFPDRFSGHQFPNYSSELNVNALLLGDSALYLCASSSTGTSGPYEQYFGPGTRLTVT.

CDR3 DNA: TGTGCCAGCAGTCCCGGGACAGGGTTCTACGAGCAGTACTTC. Amino acid sequence: CASSPGTGFYEQYF. The chain recombines TRBV6-6 with TRBJ2-7; 9 positions agree with TRBD1. The V and J ends lost 5 bases and 3 bases, in that order; junction bases with no gene match: 5. The CDR3 has 14 amino acids. Germline V lookup: CDR1 MNHNY, CDR2 SVGAGI (reference sequence).

CDR3 amino acids: CASRPGLAVNTGELFF. The CDR3 DNA sequence: TGTGCCAGCAGGCCGGGACTAGCCGTTAACACCGGGGAGCTGTTTTTT. The chain joins TRBV6-6 to TRBJ2-2, with 9 bases fitting TRBD2. The CDR3 runs 16 residues. Germline lookup yields CDR1 MNHNY and CDR2 SVGAGI (reference sequence). V trimming: 6 bases; J trimming: 2 bases; junction bases outside the gene matches: 7.

The chain links TRBV6-5 to TRBJ1-2; TRBD1 aligns across 7 bases. With V trimmed by 7 bases and J by 4 bases, 9 bases remained unmatched. The CDR3 is made up of 14 amino acids. Per germline, CDR1 MNHEY and CDR2 SVGAGI. This CDR3 is CASKEGAPSYGYTF. The CDR3 coding sequence is TGTGCCAGCAAAGAGGGGGCGCCTAGCTATGGCTACACCTTC.

The table lists this clone with a count of one. The chain joins TRBV14 to TRBJ2-3; 8 nucleotides match TRBD1. The CDR3 extends over 16 amino acids. Germline lookup yields CDR1 SGHDN and CDR2 FVKESK. Trimming at V came to 1 base and at J to 4 bases, leaving 7 bases not matched to a gene. CDR3 loop: CASSQVGRGPPDTQYF. DNA of the CDR3: TGTGCCAGCAGCCAAGTCGGCAGGGGGCCGCCAGATACGCAGTATTTT.

V and J are TRBV5-1 and TRBJ2-3; 7 bases are shared with TRBD1. From germline, CDR1 is SGHRS and CDR2 YFSETQ. CDR3 length: 16 residues. The V segment lost 3 bases and the J segment 2 bases; nucleotides outside the gene matches: 9. The CDR3 region is CASSSDRALPTDTQYF. CDR3 DNA sequence: TGCGCCAGCAGCTCCGACAGGGCCCTACCCACAGATACGCAGTATTTT.

The rearrangement joins TRBV28 to TRBJ2-1; TRBD2 might be the D (6 bases). Germline CDR1 and CDR2: MDHEN and SYDVKM. This CDR3 has 17 residues. Trimming pared 3 bases from V and 0 bases from J, leaving 15 bases between. The CDR3 DNA reads as TGTGCCAGCAGTTTTGGGGGGTGGGGGAGCTCCTACAATGAGCAGTTCTTC. It yields the protein CASSFGGWGSSYNEQFF.

This rearrangement joins TRBV7-2 to TRBJ1-5; maybe TRBD1 (6 bases). The length of the CDR3 is 15 residues. Germline CDR1 and CDR2: SGHTA and FQGNSA. Trimming shortened V by 1 base and J by 6 bases, and 13 bases separated the two germline ends. The CDR3 nucleotides read TGTGCCAGCAGCTTAGTGGGGGGGCTGACTCAGCCCCAGCATTTT. It is translated as CASSLVGGLTQPQHF.

The chain uses TRBV7-9 and TRBJ1-1, with D perhaps TRBD1 (6 bases). The CDR3 runs to 15 residues. Germline values: CDR1 SEHNR, CDR2 FQNEAQ (reference sequence). Trimming left V 2 bases short and J 2 bases short, with 12 bases between. CDR3 nucleotides: TGTGCCAGCAGCTTAATACAGGGCGTTAACACTGAAGCTTTCTTT. This translates into CASSLIQGVNTEAFF.

The chain recombines TRBV7-2 with TRBJ1-5; D is perhaps TRBD1 (5 bases). CDR3 length: 13 residues. The V end was cut by 8 bases, the J end by 3 bases, with 11 bases between. Germline CDR1 SGHTA, CDR2 FQGNSA. In DNA form, the CDR3 reads TGTGCCAGCGGGCGGGGCCCCAATCAGCCCCAGCATTTT. Encoded protein: CASGRGPNQPQHF.

The V gene is TRBV6-1, the J gene TRBJ1-4; tentative D call: TRBD1 (6 bases). Trimming shortened V by 6 bases and J by 8 bases, and 16 bases separated the two germline ends. CDR3 length equals 14 residues. Germline-derived CDR1 and CDR2 are MNHNS and SASEGT. CDR3 coding DNA: TGTGCCAGCAGGGGGGCCTCGAACGGGGAAAAACTGTTTTTT. Translating it yields CASRGASNGEKLFF.

This clone was counted a few times. This chain joins TRBV5-5 and TRBJ1-1; possibly TRBD1 for D (6 bases). The germline V gene encodes CDR1 SGHKS and CDR2 YYEKEE (reference sequence). V shed 4 bases and J shed 1 base, with 8 bases lying between them. CDR3 length: 13 amino acids. CDR3 protein: CASSRDTNTEAFF. For the CDR3, the DNA is TGTGCCAGCAGCCGGGACACGAACACTGAAGCTTTCTTT.